This is a list of T cell receptor beta chains from one sample in a study of OX40 agonist ivuxolimab in advanced cancers. Clones were read by immunoSEQ multiplex PCR, and TCRdb kept only the in-frame ones, dropping some. The sample has roughly 67,000 clones, 85% to 95% seen once. This specimen was CD4+ or CD8+ T cells sorted from blood, taken in a trial of the OX40 agonist ivuxolimab. The source of these receptors is an adult with an advanced solid tumor such as melanoma, head and neck, liver or kidney cancer. Both conserved end residues are part of each CDR3. The D gene is left open where the match is weak. The size entry is marked missing in some rows and otherwise reads once, few, many or a size class.

clone size	D gene	V gene	J gene	CDR3 protein	CDR3 DNA
few	TRBD1	TRBV27	TRBJ2-7	CASSSGGPQYF	TGTGCCAGCAGCTCAGGGGGCCCGCAGTACTTC
-	-	TRBV18	TRBJ1-1	CASSPTSKRTGITEAFF	TGTGCCAGCTCACCTACCAGCAAGCGGACGGGAATCACTGAAGCTTTCTTT
-	-	TRBV2	TRBJ1-5	CASSYSSTGPNQPQHF	TGTGCCAGCAGTTACTCGAGTACAGGGCCCAATCAGCCCCAGCATTTT
-	TRBD1	TRBV11-2	TRBJ1-2	CASSHGTGPDGGYGYTF	TGTGCCAGCAGCCACGGGACAGGTCCCGATGGGGGCTATGGCTACACCTTC
once	-	TRBV4-3	TRBJ1-2	CASSQEGVYGYTF	TGCGCCAGCAGCCAAGAAGGGGTCTATGGCTACACCTTC
-	-	TRBV4-1	TRBJ2-1	CASSQDPFKGGGPFNEQFF	TGCGCCAGCAGCCAAGATCCTTTCAAGGGGGGAGGGCCTTTCAATGAGCAGTTCTTC
-	-	TRBV9	TRBJ1-1	CASSAGGADTEAFF	TGTGCCAGCAGCGCCGGGGGCGCGGACACTGAAGCTTTCTTT
once	-	TRBV4-2	TRBJ1-4	CASSQEQENFNEKLFF	TGTGCCAGCAGCCAAGAACAGGAAAACTTCAATGAAAAACTGTTTTTT
once	-	TRBV6-1	TRBJ2-7	CASSEQDYYEQYF	TGTGCCAGCAGTGAACAGGATTACTACGAGCAGTACTTC
-	-	TRBV7-6	TRBJ1-1	CASSLEAGGDTEAFF	TGTGCCAGCAGCTTGGAGGCAGGTGGGGACACTGAAGCTTTCTTT
-	-	TRBV6-5	TRBJ2-1	CASSYRPEGLNEQFF	TGTGCCAGCAGTTACAGGCCTGAGGGGCTCAATGAGCAGTTCTTC
once	TRBD1	TRBV4-3	TRBJ2-7	CASSPGTGNYEQYF	TGCGCCAGCAGCCCTGGGACAGGAAATTACGAGCAGTACTTC
once	-	TRBV5-1	TRBJ1-1	CASSLVQGLDTEAFF	TGCGCCAGCAGCTTGGTTCAGGGCTTGGACACTGAAGCTTTCTTT
-	-	TRBV14	TRBJ2-7	CASSHRVENYEQYF	TGTGCCAGCAGCCATCGGGTCGAAAACTACGAGCAGTACTTC
few	TRBD1	TRBV9	TRBJ1-1	CARSVGGGGGTEAFF	TGTGCCCGCAGCGTCGGGGGAGGGGGCGGCACTGAAGCTTTCTTT
-	-	TRBV7-9	TRBJ1-5	CASSFSDSNQPQHF	TGTGCCAGCAGCTTCTCAGATAGCAATCAGCCCCAGCATTTT
-	-	TRBV5-1	TRBJ1-5	CASSKGPLDQPQHF	TGCGCCAGCAGCAAGGGACCGCTGGATCAGCCCCAGCATTTT
-	-	TRBV7-9	TRBJ2-4	CASSSTVFGKNIQYF	TGTGCCAGCAGCTCGACAGTCTTCGGCAAAAACATTCAGTACTTC
-	-	TRBV11-2	TRBJ1-1	CASSLAGVLNTEAFF	TGTGCCAGCAGCTTAGCAGGGGTCCTGAACACTGAAGCTTTCTTT
-	-	TRBV2	TRBJ2-1	CASSDFGNYEQEQGRPYNEQFF	TGTGCCAGCAGTGACTTTGGCAACTATGAGCAAGAACAAGGCAGACCCTACAATGAGCAGTTCTTC
-	-	TRBV13	TRBJ2-2	CASSLMVAGELFF	TGTGCCAGCAGCTTGATGGTGGCCGGGGAGCTGTTTTTT
-	-	TRBV6-5	TRBJ1-5	CASSRPGVSNQPQHF	TGTGCCAGCAGTCGCCCCGGGGTGAGCAATCAGCCCCAGCATTTT
-	-	TRBV5-1	TRBJ2-7	CASSLGSDYEQYF	TGCGCCAGCAGCTTGGGATCTGACTACGAGCAGTACTTC
-	TRBD1	TRBV6-4	TRBJ2-1	CASSRGTGLNEQFF	TGTGCCAGCAGTAGGGGGACAGGGCTCAATGAGCAGTTCTTC
-	TRBD2	TRBV7-6	TRBJ2-5	CAGTSGVGETQYF	TGTGCAGGGACTAGCGGGGTCGGGGAGACCCAGTACTTC